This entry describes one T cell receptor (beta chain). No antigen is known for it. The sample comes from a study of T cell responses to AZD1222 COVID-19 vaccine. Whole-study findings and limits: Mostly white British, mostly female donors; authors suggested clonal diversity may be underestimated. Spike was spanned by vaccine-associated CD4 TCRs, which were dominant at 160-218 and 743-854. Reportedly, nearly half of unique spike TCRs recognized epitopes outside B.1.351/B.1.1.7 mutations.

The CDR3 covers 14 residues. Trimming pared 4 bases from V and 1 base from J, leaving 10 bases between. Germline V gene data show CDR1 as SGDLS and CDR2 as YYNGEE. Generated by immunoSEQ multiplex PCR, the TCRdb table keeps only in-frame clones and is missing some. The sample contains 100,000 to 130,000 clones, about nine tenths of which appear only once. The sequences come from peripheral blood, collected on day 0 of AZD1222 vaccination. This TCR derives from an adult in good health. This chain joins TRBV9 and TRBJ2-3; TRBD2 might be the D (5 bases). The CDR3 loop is CASSPSGGTDTQYF. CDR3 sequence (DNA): TGTGCCAGCAGCCCAAGCGGAGGCACAGATACGCAGTATTTT. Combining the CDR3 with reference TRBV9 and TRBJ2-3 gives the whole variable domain DSGVTQTPKHLITATGQRVTLRCSPRSGDLSVYWYQQSLDQGLQFLIQYYNGEERAKGNILERFSAQQFPDLHSELNLSSLELGDSALYFCASSPSGGTDTQYFGPGTRLTVL.